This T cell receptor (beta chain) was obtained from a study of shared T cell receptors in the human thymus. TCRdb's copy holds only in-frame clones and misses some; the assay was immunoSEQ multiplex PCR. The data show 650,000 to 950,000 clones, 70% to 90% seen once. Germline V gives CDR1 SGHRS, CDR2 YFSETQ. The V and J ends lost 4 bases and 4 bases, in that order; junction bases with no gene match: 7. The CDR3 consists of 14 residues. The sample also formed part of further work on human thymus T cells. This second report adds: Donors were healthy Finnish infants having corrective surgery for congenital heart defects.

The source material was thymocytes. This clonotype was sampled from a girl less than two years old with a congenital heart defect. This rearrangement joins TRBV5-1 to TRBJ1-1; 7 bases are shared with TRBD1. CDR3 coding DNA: TGCGCCAGCAGCCTCATGAGGACAGGCACTGAAGCTTTCTTT. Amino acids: CASSLMRTGTEAFF.